This T cell receptor (beta chain) was sequenced for a study of yellow fever vaccine responses in identical twins. Trimming left V 0 bases short and J 10 bases short, with 13 bases between. CDR1 and CDR2 from the germline V gene are MNHEY and SVGEGT. This CDR3 is 15 amino acids long. Overall study results and limits: Twins' vaccine T cell response reportedly seemed partly convergent, partly personalized.

TCRdb re-derived calls from the RT-PCR reads in MiXCR, one entry per CDR3 protein. Of 20,000 to 25,000 distinct CDR3 sequences detected, more than 60% appear once; the ten largest clones hold roughly 5%. As to this clonotype: Its antigen is still unknown.

The sample consisted of T cells from blood (PBMCs), unsorted or a sorted subset (not recorded which), taken before or after yellow fever vaccination (not recorded which). The chain joins TRBV6-2 or TRBV6-3 to TRBJ1-6, with D uncertain. The sequence was collected from a woman aged 18-35 years who received the yellow fever vaccine. DNA of the CDR3: TGTGCCAGCAGTTACTCGGTCGCCGGACGATCACCCCTCCACTTT. The encoded protein is CASSYSVAGRSPLHF.